Described below is a single T cell receptor (beta chain) sequence and its context. The data stem from a study of shared clonotypes between healthy human individuals. In the study overall: For every donor, three CD4 naive, three CD4 memory, two CD8 naive and one CD8 memory plates were used.

Under the authors' procedure: Because ImmunoSEQ provided only junction sequences with no quality scores, the filtering differed. Generated by immunoSEQ multiplex PCR, the TCRdb table keeps only in-frame clones and is missing some. Clonal size and the V and J genes are those of that table, whereas D and trimming came from the DNA. This table has roughly 2,500,000 clones, approximately 93% appearing once. Recent vaccinations or acute infections were absent in the healthy HIV-negative adult donors. CD4+ cells yielded CD45RA+ naive and CD45RA-negative memory subsets. This CDR3 region has 14 residues. V shed 5 bases and J shed 8 bases, with 15 bases lying between them. Per germline, CDR1 SGHTA and CDR2 FQGNSA.

The genes are TRBV7-2 and TRBJ2-2; unclear D gene. Sequencing used naive CD4+ T cells from PBMCs. Subset noted: CD45RA+ positively selected. This TCR was sampled from a man aged 18-30 years in good health. Some clones in this sample may be carry-over from other donors' samples. The chain's CDR3 is CASSTGSLGGELFF. CDR3 in DNA: TGTGCCAGCAGCACCGGATCCCTGGGGGGGGAGCTGTTTTTT.